This is a list of T cell receptor beta chains from one sample in a study of blood T cell repertoires in COVID-19. Using immunoSEQ multiplex PCR, the repertoire was profiled, and TCRdb retains in-frame clones only, with some absent. The table shows about 65,000 clones, with 81% occurring only once. The sample consisted of peripheral blood. The receptors originated from a man older than 75 with acute or convalescent COVID-19. CDR3s include the opening cysteine and the closing phenylalanine or tryptophan. Fields, in order: J gene, V gene, D gene, clone size, CDR3 protein, CDR3 DNA. A D gene is named only where the DNA matches it firmly. Clone size is shown for a subset of rows, as once, few, many or a class of expanded clone.

J gene: TRBJ2-1; V gene: TRBV7-9; D gene: NA; clone size: NA; CDR3 protein: CASSLGGLDNEQFF; CDR3 DNA: TGTGCCAGCAGCTTAGGCGGTCTCGACAATGAGCAGTTCTTC
J gene: TRBJ2-1; V gene: TRBV5-6; D gene: TRBD2; clone size: NA; CDR3 protein: CASSLRLAGGLGDEQFF; CDR3 DNA: TGTGCCAGCAGCTTGAGGCTAGCGGGGGGGCTAGGCGATGAGCAGTTCTTC
J gene: TRBJ2-5; V gene: TRBV12-3/TRBV12-4; D gene: TRBD2; clone size: NA; CDR3 protein: CASRSGGQETQYF; CDR3 DNA: TGTGCCAGCAGGAGCGGGGGGCAAGAGACCCAGTACTTC
J gene: TRBJ2-2; V gene: TRBV3-1/TRBV3-2; D gene: NA; clone size: NA; CDR3 protein: CASSQARSTGELFF; CDR3 DNA: TGTGCCAGCAGCCAAGCTCGGAGCACCGGGGAGCTGTTTTTT
J gene: TRBJ1-6; V gene: TRBV19; D gene: NA; clone size: NA; CDR3 protein: CASKWRGNSPLHF; CDR3 DNA: TGTGCCAGTAAATGGCGGGGTAATTCACCCCTCCACTTT
J gene: TRBJ1-6; V gene: TRBV5-5; D gene: TRBD1; clone size: NA; CDR3 protein: CASRPTSGGDSPLHF; CDR3 DNA: TGTGCCAGCAGACCCACTTCAGGGGGTGATTCACCCCTCCACTTT
J gene: TRBJ1-4; V gene: TRBV2; D gene: NA; clone size: NA; CDR3 protein: CASKQGYEKLFF; CDR3 DNA: TGTGCCAGCAAACAGGGTTACGAAAAACTGTTTTTT
J gene: TRBJ2-7; V gene: TRBV11-3; D gene: TRBD1; clone size: NA; CDR3 protein: CASSYRADRSYEQYF; CDR3 DNA: TGTGCCAGCAGCTACCGGGCGGACAGGTCGTACGAGCAGTACTTC
J gene: TRBJ1-2; V gene: TRBV4-1; D gene: NA; clone size: NA; CDR3 protein: CASSQGANYGYTF; CDR3 DNA: TGCGCCAGCAGCCAGGGGGCAAACTATGGCTACACCTTC
J gene: TRBJ2-1; V gene: TRBV19; D gene: TRBD2; clone size: NA; CDR3 protein: CASSVSGGALGEQFF; CDR3 DNA: TGTGCCAGTAGTGTTAGCGGGGGCGCACTTGGAGAGCAGTTCTTC
J gene: TRBJ1-1; V gene: TRBV5-4; D gene: NA; clone size: few; CDR3 protein: CASSLVGESTEAFF; CDR3 DNA: TGTGCCAGCAGCTTGGTCGGGGAGAGCACTGAAGCTTTCTTT
J gene: TRBJ1-1; V gene: TRBV12-3/TRBV12-4; D gene: NA; clone size: few; CDR3 protein: CASSRGDTTEAFF; CDR3 DNA: TGTGCCAGCAGTCGAGGGGACACCACTGAAGCTTTCTTT
J gene: TRBJ1-5; V gene: TRBV19; D gene: NA; clone size: NA; CDR3 protein: CASSTSGGGDQPQHF; CDR3 DNA: TGTGCCAGTAGTACCTCCGGGGGGGGTGATCAGCCCCAGCATTTT
J gene: TRBJ2-7; V gene: TRBV2; D gene: NA; clone size: few; CDR3 protein: CASRPGRIQENEQYF; CDR3 DNA: TGTGCCAGCAGACCCGGACGGATACAGGAGAACGAGCAGTACTTC
J gene: TRBJ2-1; V gene: TRBV27; D gene: NA; clone size: NA; CDR3 protein: CASSGQGSLSSEQFF; CDR3 DNA: TGTGCCAGCAGCGGCCAGGGGAGTCTTAGTAGTGAGCAGTTCTTC
J gene: TRBJ2-3; V gene: TRBV5-1; D gene: TRBD2; clone size: NA; CDR3 protein: CASSPSRGGTDTQYF; CDR3 DNA: TGCGCCAGCAGCCCCTCGCGGGGGGGAACAGATACGCAGTATTTT
J gene: TRBJ1-1; V gene: TRBV29-1; D gene: TRBD1; clone size: NA; CDR3 protein: CSAGGGQGRTEAFF; CDR3 DNA: TGCAGCGCAGGGGGGGGACAGGGGAGGACTGAAGCTTTCTTT
J gene: TRBJ1-1; V gene: TRBV11-2; D gene: NA; clone size: NA; CDR3 protein: CASSLRAGLNTEAFF; CDR3 DNA: TGTGCCAGCAGCTTAAGGGCAGGGCTAAACACTGAAGCTTTCTTT
J gene: TRBJ1-6; V gene: TRBV5-1; D gene: TRBD1; clone size: once; CDR3 protein: CASREGTANSPLHF; CDR3 DNA: TGCGCCAGCAGGGAAGGGACAGCCAATTCACCCCTCCACTTT
J gene: TRBJ2-5; V gene: TRBV10-3; D gene: TRBD2; clone size: NA; CDR3 protein: CAISDPLAGGRETQYF; CDR3 DNA: TGTGCCATCAGTGACCCTTTAGCGGGGGGGCGAGAGACCCAGTACTTC
J gene: TRBJ1-3; V gene: TRBV7-8; D gene: TRBD1; clone size: once; CDR3 protein: CASSSGQASGNTIYF; CDR3 DNA: TGTGCCAGCAGCTCTGGACAGGCCTCTGGAAACACCATATATTTT
J gene: TRBJ1-2; V gene: TRBV7-9; D gene: TRBD1; clone size: NA; CDR3 protein: CASGRGQHYGYTF; CDR3 DNA: TGTGCCAGCGGTAGGGGGCAACACTATGGCTACACCTTC
J gene: TRBJ2-3; V gene: TRBV6-5; D gene: NA; clone size: NA; CDR3 protein: CASRPHRRDTQYF; CDR3 DNA: TGTGCCAGCAGACCTCACAGGAGAGATACGCAGTATTTT
J gene: TRBJ2-7; V gene: TRBV18; D gene: TRBD1; clone size: NA; CDR3 protein: CASSPPGQATYEQYF; CDR3 DNA: TGTGCCAGCTCACCACCGGGACAGGCTACCTACGAGCAGTACTTC
J gene: TRBJ1-1; V gene: TRBV5-4; D gene: NA; clone size: NA; CDR3 protein: CASSALGGLNTEAFF; CDR3 DNA: TGTGCCAGCAGCGCCCTGGGAGGCCTGAACACTGAAGCTTTCTTT
J gene: TRBJ1-5; V gene: TRBV9; D gene: NA; clone size: few; CDR3 protein: CASSVGHLSNQPQHF; CDR3 DNA: TGTGCCAGCAGCGTAGGACACCTTAGCAATCAGCCCCAGCATTTT
J gene: TRBJ2-1; V gene: TRBV2; D gene: TRBD1; clone size: NA; CDR3 protein: CASSNSNQGALGQFF; CDR3 DNA: TGTGCCAGCAGCAACTCGAACCAGGGGGCGCTAGGGCAGTTCTTC
J gene: TRBJ2-7; V gene: TRBV18; D gene: TRBD1; clone size: NA; CDR3 protein: CASSNPGQGGVYEQYF; CDR3 DNA: TGTGCCAGCTCAAACCCGGGACAGGGAGGGGTTTACGAGCAGTACTTC
J gene: TRBJ1-2; V gene: TRBV7-2; D gene: NA; clone size: NA; CDR3 protein: CASSLVEAGRYGYTF; CDR3 DNA: TGTGCCAGCAGCTTAGTAGAGGCAGGGAGGTATGGCTACACCTTC
J gene: TRBJ2-5; V gene: TRBV6-5; D gene: TRBD1; clone size: once; CDR3 protein: CASSTGTGWETQYF; CDR3 DNA: TGTGCCAGCAGTACCGGGACAGGGTGGGAGACCCAGTACTTC
J gene: TRBJ2-7; V gene: TRBV19; D gene: TRBD1; clone size: NA; CDR3 protein: CASSRTGVAYEQYF; CDR3 DNA: TGTGCCAGTAGTAGGACAGGGGTGGCCTACGAGCAGTACTTC
J gene: TRBJ2-3; V gene: TRBV5-1; D gene: TRBD2; clone size: NA; CDR3 protein: CASSLAGSNPDTQYF; CDR3 DNA: TGCGCCAGCAGCCTAGCGGGGTCCAATCCGGATACGCAGTATTTT
J gene: TRBJ1-1; V gene: TRBV2; D gene: NA; clone size: NA; CDR3 protein: CASSPGEGVRSFGFF; CDR3 DNA: TGTGCCAGCAGTCCTGGCGAGGGGGTCCGCTCCTTTGGTTTCTTT
J gene: TRBJ2-7; V gene: TRBV21-1; D gene: NA; clone size: NA; CDR3 protein: CASSKGGLSSYEQYF; CDR3 DNA: TGTGCCAGCAGCAAAGGCGGCTTAAGCTCCTACGAGCAGTACTTC
J gene: TRBJ2-3; V gene: TRBV5-1; D gene: TRBD1; clone size: NA; CDR3 protein: CASSHRGTSTDTQYF; CDR3 DNA: TGCGCCAGCAGCCACAGGGGCACTAGCACAGATACGCAGTATTTT
J gene: TRBJ2-1; V gene: TRBV19; D gene: NA; clone size: NA; CDR3 protein: CASSIGQGWHNEQFF; CDR3 DNA: TGTGCCAGTAGTATAGGGCAGGGCTGGCACAATGAGCAGTTCTTC
J gene: TRBJ1-6; V gene: TRBV2; D gene: TRBD1; clone size: NA; CDR3 protein: CASSATGVYNSPLHF; CDR3 DNA: TGTGCCAGCAGTGCTACAGGGGTCTATAATTCACCCCTCCACTTT
J gene: TRBJ2-1; V gene: TRBV6-1; D gene: TRBD2; clone size: NA; CDR3 protein: CASSELAAYNEQFF; CDR3 DNA: TGTGCCAGCAGTGAGCTAGCGGCCTACAATGAGCAGTTCTTC
J gene: TRBJ2-5; V gene: TRBV5-5; D gene: TRBD2; clone size: NA; CDR3 protein: CASSLRAGSRETQYF; CDR3 DNA: TGTGCCAGCAGCTTGCGAGCGGGGTCGAGAGAGACCCAGTACTTC
J gene: TRBJ2-3; V gene: TRBV4-1; D gene: TRBD2; clone size: NA; CDR3 protein: CASSQDRTSGARDTQYF; CDR3 DNA: TGCGCCAGCAGCCAAGATAGAACTAGCGGGGCCCGGGATACGCAGTATTTT
J gene: TRBJ1-2; V gene: TRBV4-1; D gene: NA; clone size: NA; CDR3 protein: CASSLKVPDKANYGYTF; CDR3 DNA: TGCGCCAGCAGCCTAAAGGTCCCAGACAAAGCTAACTATGGCTACACCTTC
J gene: TRBJ1-5; V gene: TRBV2; D gene: NA; clone size: NA; CDR3 protein: CASSEPLPSLGNQPQHF; CDR3 DNA: TGTGCCAGCAGTGAACCTTTGCCGTCCTTAGGCAATCAGCCCCAGCATTTT
J gene: TRBJ1-2; V gene: TRBV24-1; D gene: TRBD1; clone size: NA; CDR3 protein: CATSDPTGTGEGGGNYGYTF; CDR3 DNA: TGTGCCACCAGTGACCCGACCGGGACAGGGGAAGGAGGGGGCAACTATGGCTACACCTTC
J gene: TRBJ1-2; V gene: TRBV29-1; D gene: NA; clone size: NA; CDR3 protein: CSVETTLNYGYTF; CDR3 DNA: TGCAGCGTAGAGACTACCCTTAACTATGGCTACACCTTC
J gene: TRBJ2-5; V gene: TRBV6-5; D gene: NA; clone size: NA; CDR3 protein: CATRKTGVQETQYF; CDR3 DNA: TGTGCCACCCGGAAAACGGGGGTACAGGAGACCCAGTACTTC
J gene: TRBJ1-6; V gene: TRBV19; D gene: TRBD1; clone size: NA; CDR3 protein: CASSWRQGADSPLHF; CDR3 DNA: TGTGCCAGTAGTTGGAGGCAGGGGGCGGATTCACCCCTCCACTTT
J gene: TRBJ1-2; V gene: TRBV7-2; D gene: TRBD1; clone size: NA; CDR3 protein: CASSFGTGLNYGYTF; CDR3 DNA: TGTGCCAGCAGCTTCGGGACAGGGTTAAACTATGGCTACACCTTC
J gene: TRBJ2-7; V gene: TRBV18; D gene: TRBD1; clone size: NA; CDR3 protein: CASSAGTGAYEQYF; CDR3 DNA: TGTGCCAGCTCAGCCGGGACAGGGGCCTACGAGCAGTACTTC
J gene: TRBJ2-7; V gene: TRBV20-1; D gene: NA; clone size: once; CDR3 protein: CSASSGTPSYEQYF; CDR3 DNA: TGCAGTGCTAGTTCCGGGACACCCTCCTACGAGCAGTACTTC
J gene: TRBJ2-3; V gene: TRBV19; D gene: TRBD1; clone size: NA; CDR3 protein: CASSPRTGVPDTQYF; CDR3 DNA: TGTGCCAGTAGTCCCCGGACAGGGGTCCCAGATACGCAGTATTTT
J gene: TRBJ1-2; V gene: TRBV11-3; D gene: NA; clone size: NA; CDR3 protein: CASSSSNYGYTF; CDR3 DNA: TGTGCCAGCAGCTCCTCTAACTATGGCTACACCTTC
J gene: TRBJ1-2; V gene: TRBV6-6; D gene: TRBD1; clone size: few; CDR3 protein: CASSYWTGRGYTF; CDR3 DNA: TGTGCCAGCAGTTACTGGACAGGACGGGGCTACACCTTC